What follows are 9 T cell receptor beta chains derived from one specimen sequenced in a study of T cells in women clearing cervical HPV infection. Sequenced by immunoSEQ multiplex PCR; TCRdb stores in-frame clones only, minus some. Here the sample table reports some 8,300 clones. Sequenced sample: blood buffy coat. The origin of the receptors is a woman aged 18 to 75 with a cervical HPV16 infection that either progressed to CIN3+ or cleared (not recorded which).

Of note for this clone: The read terminates 3 residues ahead of where the CDR3 ends, so the germline J gene completes it. V and J are TRBV4-1 and TRBJ1-1; tentatively, D is TRBD1 (5 bases). The CDR3 spans 15 residues. CDR1 is MGHRA and CDR2 is YSYEKL in the germline V gene. V lost 4 bases and J 6 bases, leaving 18 bases between the germline ends. The CDR3 region is CASSLLPGGGSEAFF. Incomplete CDR3 DNA: TGCGCCAGCAGCCTACTACCCGGGGGTGGGTCTGAA.

This clone is deemed medium-sized by its frequency. Read sequence stops 3 residues before the CDR3 end, and the germline J gene provides the missing end. The chain is built from TRBV7-8 and TRBJ1-6; D perhaps matches TRBD1 (6 bases). The length of the CDR3 is 17 residues. Trimming cost V 2 bases and J 0 bases, with 11 bases left between them. CDR1 is SGHVS, CDR2 FQNEAQ, per germline. The sequenced CDR3 bases are TGTGCCAGCAGCTTACCGCAGGGGCCCTCCTATAATTCACCC. Translating it yields CASSLPQGPSYNSP. The CDR3 as a whole reads CASSLPQGPSYNSPLHF.

In regard to this clone: The read comes to an end 3 residues before the CDR3 does, leaving the germline J gene to fill in the end. The rearrangement uses TRBV11-2 and TRBJ1-3; the match to TRBD1 covers 8 bases. The CDR3 is 15 residues long. The germline V gene encodes CDR1 SGHAT and CDR2 FQNNGV. Trimming at V came to 4 bases and at J to 6 bases, leaving 8 bases not matched to a gene. The sequenced CDR3 bases are TGTGCCAGCAGCTACAGGACAGGGTCGGCAAACACC. Protein product: CASSYRTGSANT. The full CDR3 protein is CASSYRTGSANTIYF. Looking up the rest from reference TRBV11-2 and TRBJ1-3 gives the full variable domain: EAGVAQSPRYKIIEKRQSVAFWCNPISGHATLYWYQQILGQGPKLLIQFQNNGVVDDSQLPKDRFSAERLKGVDSTLKIQPAKLEDSAVYLCASSYRTGSANTIYFGEGSWLTVV.

Points on this clone: The read ends 3 residues early relative to the CDR3; the germline J gene fills the gap. This chain uses TRBV5-1 with TRBJ2-3, with a possible D match to TRBD1 (6 bases). The CDR3 sequence is 14 residues long. In germline, CDR1 is SGHRS, CDR2 YFSETQ. The covered CDR3 bases are TGCGCCAGCAGCCAGACAGGTGTCCAAGAGACG. It specifies CASSQTGVQET. The whole CDR3 sequence is CASSQTGVQETQYF.

A note on this clone: From the germline J gene comes the end of the CDR3, since the read stops 3 residues before it. The V and J genes are TRBV12-3 or TRBV12-4 and TRBJ1-5; 8 bases are a match to TRBD1. The V gene end was trimmed by 7 bases and the J gene end by 5 bases; junction bases not matched to a gene: 4. The CDR3 length is 13 residues. The CDR3 loop is CASKGQGYQPQHF. The CDR3 bases that were read are TGTGCCAGCAAAGGACAGGGCTATCAGCCC.

To note about this clone: The DNA ends 3 residues before the CDR3 does, and the rest of the CDR3 is filled in from the germline J gene. The chain links TRBV5-4 to TRBJ2-7, with TRBD2 matching 8 bases. The V and J ends lost 4 bases and 1 base, in that order; junction bases with no gene match: 7. Germline CDR1 SGHNT, CDR2 YYREEE (reference sequence). The CDR3 is 15 residues long. Partial CDR3 DNA: TGTGCCAGCAGCGTTACCGGGACTAGATCCTACGAG. Protein sequence: CASSVTGTRSYE. The whole CDR3 protein reads CASSVTGTRSYEQYF.

With regard to this clone: Read sequence stops 3 residues before the CDR3 end, and the germline J gene provides the missing end. V usage is TRBV20-1 and J usage is TRBJ1-3; no definite D call. The CDR3 consists of 15 residues. V was shortened by 1 base and J by 3 bases, with 13 bases between the two germline ends. Germline V gene lookup returns CDR1 DFQATT and CDR2 SNEGSKA (reference sequence). The part of the CDR3 DNA that was read is TGCAGTGCTAGAGGAGATCGCGGGCTTGGAAACACC. Translation gives CSARGDRGLGNT. The CDR3 in its entirety is CSARGDRGLGNTIYF.

To note about this clone: The CDR3 end is not reached by the read, which stops 3 residues before it; the germline J gene fills it in. This chain links TRBV7-3 with TRBJ2-1; 7 bases map to TRBD1. This CDR3 comprises 13 residues. Looked up from germline, CDR1 is SGHTA and CDR2 is FQGTGA. The junction had 5 bases not matched to a gene; V was cut back by 5 bases and J by 7 bases. CDR3 DNA, as far as it was read: TGTGCCAGCAGCAAAGGACAGGTGAATGAG. It encodes CASSKGQVNE. The complete CDR3 reads CASSKGQVNEQFF.

As to this clone: The read ends 3 residues shy of where the CDR3 ends; the end is completed using the germline J gene. The chain employs TRBV25-1 and TRBJ2-1, with TRBD1 identical over 9 bases. Germline V gene lookup returns CDR1 MGHDK and CDR2 SYGVNS. V lost 8 bases and J lost 7; bases outside the gene matches: 12. The CDR3 is made up of 15 amino acids. CDR3 residues: CASQLGTGSWNEQFF. The sequenced part of the CDR3 DNA is TGTGCCAGCCAGCTCGGGACAGGGTCTTGGAATGAG.